Listed below are T cell receptor beta chains from one sample, sequenced in a study of blood T cell repertoires in COVID-19. This table comes from immunoSEQ multiplex PCR, and its TCRdb copy is limited to in-frame clones, with some not included. The sample yields approximately 260,000 clones, 70% to 90% seen once. The material sequenced was PBMCs or T cells enriched from blood (not recorded which). The receptors derive from a woman between 50 and 59 years old who had been exposed to COVID-19. Both conserved end residues are part of each CDR3. The D gene is left open where the match is weak. Rows give clone size only sometimes, using once, few, many, or a class for an expanded clone.

clone_size d_call j_call v_call cdr3_aa cdr3_nt
. TRBD1 TRBJ1-4 TRBV5-1 CASRTEYGQDKLFF TGCGCCAGCAGGACTGAGTACGGACAGGATAAACTGTTTTTT
. . TRBJ2-2 TRBV4-3 CASSQDRGWDTGELFF TGCGCCAGCAGCCAAGATCGAGGGTGGGACACCGGGGAGCTGTTTTTT
. . TRBJ1-1 TRBV5-8 CASSLGPLLGEAFF TGTGCCAGCAGCTTGGGTCCCTTACTAGGGGAAGCTTTCTTT
few . TRBJ1-2 TRBV4-1 CASSQNPDYQGPYGYTF TGCGCCAGCAGCCAAAATCCCGACTACCAAGGGCCCTATGGCTACACCTTC
. . TRBJ2-5 TRBV27 CASSLLGTTETQYF TGTGCCAGCAGTTTATTAGGGACAACTGAGACCCAGTACTTC
. TRBD1 TRBJ2-1 TRBV9 CASSVEGAGEQFF TGTGCCAGCAGCGTAGAGGGGGCTGGTGAGCAGTTCTTC
. . TRBJ2-3 TRBV10-1 CASQSRQGTVQYF TGCGCCAGCCAATCCAGGCAAGGAACGGTGCAGTATTTT
many . TRBJ1-5 TRBV19 CASKHPVNGAQHF TGTGCCAGTAAACACCCTGTGAACGGGGCCCAGCATTTT
. TRBD1 TRBJ2-1 TRBV28 CASSPQQGGYNEQFF TGTGCCAGCAGCCCCCAACAGGGGGGCTACAATGAGCAGTTCTTC
once . TRBJ1-1 TRBV2 CASSEIIGRDTEAFF TGTGCCAGCAGTGAAATAATAGGGAGGGACACTGAAGCTTTCTTT
. TRBD2 TRBJ2-5 TRBV7-2 CASSLVILAGQETQYF TGTGCCAGCAGCTTAGTCATTCTAGCGGGGCAAGAGACCCAGTACTTC
. . TRBJ1-1 TRBV19 CASSSFKEMDTEAFF TGTGCCAGTAGTAGCTTCAAAGAGATGGACACTGAAGCTTTCTTT
once . TRBJ2-2 TRBV24-1 CATSGAPRVRSAGELFF TGTGCCACCAGTGGGGCCCCCAGGGTTCGTAGTGCCGGGGAGCTGTTTTTT
. . TRBJ2-5 TRBV19 CASSPRGGVETQYF TGTGCCAGTAGTCCCCGAGGAGGGGTAGAGACCCAGTACTTC
once . TRBJ1-2 TRBV18 CASSPPYNRSYGYTF TGTGCCAGCTCACCACCGTATAATAGGAGCTATGGCTACACCTTC
. . TRBJ2-4 TRBV4-1 CASSQETTAPNIQYF TGCGCCAGCAGCCAAGAAACGACAGCCCCAAACATTCAGTACTTC
once . TRBJ1-5 TRBV27 CASKGLKGLSINQPQHF TGTGCCAGCAAGGGACTAAAAGGGTTATCGATTAATCAGCCCCAGCATTTT
. . TRBJ1-2 TRBV2 CASSLSEGANYGYTF TGTGCCAGCAGCTTATCGGAGGGAGCTAACTATGGCTACACCTTC
. . TRBJ1-2 TRBV28 CASSLIIGRGRGYTF TGTGCCAGCAGTTTAATCATTGGCAGGGGACGCGGCTACACCTTC
. . TRBJ1-4 TRBV7-9 CASSWASEKLFF TGTGCCAGCAGCTGGGCCTCCGAAAAACTGTTTTTT
. TRBD2 TRBJ2-1 TRBV4-2 CASSQVGVSGAYNEQFF TGTGCCAGCAGCCAAGTCGGGGTTAGCGGGGCCTACAATGAGCAGTTCTTC
few . TRBJ1-2 TRBV12-5 CASGLDGGMGHGYTF TGTGCTAGTGGTTTAGATGGGGGGATGGGCCATGGCTACACCTTC
. . TRBJ1-3 TRBV6-1 CASSDRGGSGNTIYF TGTGCCAGCAGTGACAGAGGGGGTTCTGGAAACACCATATATTTT
. TRBD1 TRBJ1-4 TRBV7-2 CASSLTGTGLGKLFF TGTGCCAGCAGCTTAACCGGGACAGGGTTGGGAAAACTGTTTTTT
. TRBD1 TRBJ1-1 TRBV7-8 CASSADRGLLNTEAFF TGTGCCAGCAGCGCGGACAGGGGCCTCCTGAACACTGAAGCTTTCTTT
few . TRBJ1-1 TRBV29-1 CSVEGLGARRGRTEAFF TGCAGCGTTGAAGGTTTAGGGGCCCGGCGGGGGCGGACTGAAGCTTTCTTT
. TRBD2 TRBJ2-5 TRBV7-9 CASTDWGGETQYF TGTGCCAGCACGGACTGGGGGGGAGAGACCCAGTACTTC
few TRBD2 TRBJ2-1 TRBV5-6 CASSGGISYNEQFF TGTGCCAGCTCGGGGGGGATATCCTACAATGAGCAGTTCTTC
. TRBD1 TRBJ1-2 TRBV12-3/TRBV12-4 CASSAQGVYGYTF TGTGCCAGCAGTGCACAGGGGGTGTATGGCTACACCTTC
once TRBD1 TRBJ2-3 TRBV27 CASSDRGPPDTQYF TGTGCCAGCAGTGACAGGGGGCCCCCCGATACGCAGTATTTT
once . TRBJ2-7 TRBV6-2/TRBV6-3 CASSPQVYEQYF TGTGCCAGCAGTCCCCAGGTCTACGAGCAGTACTTC
few . TRBJ1-2 TRBV12-5 CASGLNGQFYTF TGTGCTAGTGGTTTGAATGGACAGTTCTACACCTTC
. . TRBJ2-1 TRBV5-6 CASSRPADNEQFF TGTGCCAGCAGCCGACCAGCGGACAATGAGCAGTTCTTC
. TRBD2 TRBJ2-7 TRBV29-1 CSVGEGRSYEQYF TGCAGCGTTGGGGAGGGTCGCTCCTACGAGCAGTACTTC
. . TRBJ1-1 TRBV4-1 CASSQAGGQLNTEAFF TGCGCCAGCAGCCAAGCGGGCGGACAGCTGAACACTGAAGCTTTCTTT
. . TRBJ2-4 TRBV7-2 CASSGMGGVNIQYF TGTGCCAGCAGCGGCATGGGGGGTGTTAACATTCAGTACTTC
. . TRBJ1-2 TRBV3-1/TRBV3-2 CASMGGGADTF TGTGCCAGCATGGGGGGGGGTGCGGACACCTTC
. . TRBJ2-1 TRBV11-2 CASSAGQPGHNEQFF TGTGCCAGCAGCGCGGGTCAGCCCGGCCACAATGAGCAGTTCTTC
. . TRBJ1-5 TRBV20-1 CSASKGSNQPQHF TGCAGTGCTAGTAAGGGGAGCAATCAGCCCCAGCATTTT
once TRBD2 TRBJ2-2 TRBV5-4 CASSLVPSGGRRELFF TGTGCCAGCAGCTTGGTTCCCAGCGGGGGGCGCCGGGAGCTGTTTTTT
few . TRBJ1-5 TRBV5-6 CASSFSAVQPQHF TGTGCCAGCAGCTTTAGCGCAGTTCAGCCCCAGCATTTT
. TRBD1 TRBJ2-7 TRBV19 CASRPGTGRYEQYF TGTGCCAGTAGACCCGGGACAGGGCGATACGAGCAGTACTTC
. TRBD2 TRBJ2-3 TRBV3-1/TRBV3-2 CASSQRRGRPDTQYF TGTGCCAGCAGCCAGAGGCGGGGGAGGCCAGATACGCAGTATTTT
. . TRBJ2-7 TRBV6-5 CASGKSRGEQYF TGTGCCAGCGGGAAGAGTAGGGGCGAGCAGTACTTC
. . TRBJ1-5 TRBV10-2 CASSGRGGNQPQHF TGCGCCAGCAGTGGTAGGGGTGGGAATCAGCCCCAGCATTTT
. . TRBJ1-4 TRBV5-1 CASSSFKGGNNEKLFF TGCGCCAGCAGCTCATTTAAAGGGGGAAATAATGAAAAACTGTTTTTT
. TRBD2 TRBJ2-1 TRBV29-1 CSVERTSSYNEQFF TGCAGCGTTGAGAGGACTAGCAGTTACAATGAGCAGTTCTTC
. . TRBJ2-7 TRBV13 CASSFRSAAYEQYF TGTGCCAGCAGCTTTCGATCAGCGGCCTACGAGCAGTACTTC
many . TRBJ1-6 TRBV7-9 CASSLGHDYNSPLHF TGTGCCAGCAGCTTAGGGCACGACTATAATTCACCCCTCCACTTT
. . TRBJ1-4 TRBV5-1 CASSLEDGGEKLFF TGCGCCAGCAGCTTGGAGGACGGCGGGGAAAAACTGTTTTTT
. . TRBJ2-2 TRBV25-1 CASSDQLGDTGELFF TGTGCCAGCAGTGACCAATTAGGGGACACCGGGGAGCTGTTTTTT
. . TRBJ1-1 TRBV19 CASTEGGMNTEAFF TGTGCCAGTACTGAGGGGGGGATGAACACTGAAGCTTTCTTT
. . TRBJ1-1 TRBV28 CASSSLLGGGPNTEAFF TGTGCCAGCAGTTCCCTGCTTGGGGGAGGGCCGAACACTGAAGCTTTCTTT
. TRBD1 TRBJ1-1 TRBV5-1 CASSYGTGQKAFF TGCGCCAGCAGCTATGGGACAGGGCAAAAAGCTTTCTTT
. . TRBJ1-5 TRBV19 CASSIQGMGIGQPQHF TGTGCCAGTAGTATACAGGGTATGGGAATAGGGCAGCCCCAGCATTTT
. . TRBJ1-2 TRBV20-1 CSAPGDYGYTF TGCAGTGCCCCAGGGGACTATGGCTACACCTTC
once TRBD2 TRBJ2-3 TRBV6-5 CASSSTGGYTDTQYF TGTGCCAGCAGCTCCACCGGGGGGTACACAGATACGCAGTATTTT
once . TRBJ1-1 TRBV15 CATSRDGVGITEAFF TGTGCCACCAGCAGAGACGGGGTAGGGATAACTGAAGCTTTCTTT
. . TRBJ2-6 TRBV19 CASRPALGANVLTF TGTGCCAGTAGGCCCGCACTGGGGGCCAACGTCCTGACTTTC
. . TRBJ2-2 TRBV9 CASSISAGELFF TGTGCCAGCAGCATTAGCGCCGGGGAGCTGTTTTTT